The 10 T cell receptor beta chains presented below share a single source sample, sequenced in a study of blood T cell repertoires in COVID-19. Measured with immunoSEQ multiplex PCR; TCRdb has only the in-frame clones, and not every one. The sample gives 110,000 or so clones, 85% to 90% of which show up once; around 4.5% is in the top ten. Sequencing was done on a sample of peripheral blood. These receptors came from a woman in her forties or fifties with acute or convalescent COVID-19.

This clone was seen a handful of times. The chain is built from TRBV18 and TRBJ1-1; D is perhaps TRBD1 (5 bases). The CDR3 has 14 residues. V shed 4 bases and J shed 1 base, with 10 bases lying between them. Germline V gene lookup returns CDR1 KGHSH and CDR2 LQKENI. The CDR3 sequence is CASSRAGTNTEAFF. The CDR3 DNA reads TGTGCCAGCTCACGGGCGGGGACGAACACTGAAGCTTTCTTT.

The chain links TRBV12-5 to TRBJ2-3; the match to TRBD1 covers 8 bases. The length of the CDR3 is 15 residues. Germline V CDR1 and CDR2: LGHNT, FRNRAP. V trimming: 6 bases; J trimming: 4 bases; junction bases outside the gene matches: 9. CDR3 bases: TGTGCTAGTGGGGCGGGACAGGCGGAGTCAGATACGCAGTATTTT. Its translation is CASGAGQAESDTQYF. The whole variable domain, remainder taken from reference TRBV12-5 and TRBJ2-3, is DARVTQTPRHKVTEMGQEVTMRCQPILGHNTVFWYRQTMMQGLELLAYFRNRAPLDDSGMPKDRFSAEMPDATLATLKIQPSEPRDSAVYFCASGAGQAESDTQYFGPGTRLTVL.

The gene calls are TRBV7-2 and TRBJ1-1, with unresolved D. CDR1 and CDR2 (germline): SGHTA, FQGNSA. The V end lost 2 bases, the J end lost 2 bases, and 6 bases lay between the germline ends. The CDR3 loop spans 13 amino acids. The chain's CDR3 is CASSLSANTEAFF. CDR3 bases: TGTGCCAGCAGCTTAAGCGCCAACACTGAAGCTTTCTTT.

The chain employs TRBV2 and TRBJ2-3, with a weak D call TRBD1 (6 bases). The CDR3 contains 15 residues. Germline V lookup: CDR1 SNHLY, CDR2 FYNNEI. V was cut by 4 bases and J by 1 base, with 12 bases left in between. For the CDR3, the DNA is TGTGCCAGCAGTGGGGGATCAGGGGGCACAGATACGCAGTATTTT. Protein sequence: CASSGGSGGTDTQYF.

The chain links TRBV5-6 to TRBJ2-7; 7 nucleotides align to TRBD1. Germline assignment: CDR1 SGHDT and CDR2 YYEEEE. The CDR3 loop spans 13 amino acids. The junction had 3 bases not matched to a gene; V was cut back by 4 bases and J by 2 bases. The CDR3 is CASSPGQPYEQYF. CDR3 DNA sequence: TGTGCCAGCAGCCCGGGACAGCCCTACGAGCAGTACTTC.

The V gene is TRBV5-1, the J gene TRBJ2-7; TRBD2 aligns across 8 bases. The V segment lost 10 bases and the J segment 5 bases; nucleotides outside the gene matches: 8. CDR1 and CDR2 (germline): SGHRS, YFSETQ. This CDR3 comprises 12 residues. CDR3 amino acids: CASRGGSNEQYF. The CDR3 bases are TGCGCCTCACGGGGGGGTAGTAACGAGCAGTACTTC.

V and J are TRBV10-1 and TRBJ2-1, with D possibly matching TRBD2 (6 bases). Deletions cut 3 bases from V and 7 bases from J, with 13 bases between. Germline-derived CDR1 and CDR2 are WNHNN and SYGVQD (reference sequence). The CDR3 has 14 amino acids. For the CDR3, the DNA is TGCGCCAGCAGTGATGGACTAATGGGGAATGAGCAGTTCTTC. Its translation: CASSDGLMGNEQFF.

The gene calls are TRBV24-1 and TRBJ1-2; 9 bases fit TRBD1. From germline, CDR1 is KGHDR and CDR2 SFDVKD. The CDR3 length is 17 residues. V gave up 2 bases and J gave up 6 bases; unmatched junction bases: 12. This CDR3 is CATSDSKHRGQEDGYTF. In DNA, the CDR3 is TGTGCCACCAGTGATTCGAAACACAGGGGGCAGGAGGATGGCTACACCTTC.

The gene calls are TRBV28 and TRBJ1-6; 7 nucleotides line up with TRBD1. The CDR3 runs 17 residues. Germline CDR1 is MDHEN and CDR2 is SYDVKM. The CDR3 DNA reads TGTGCTATAAGGAGAGGGGGCATAAGTTCCTATAATTCACCCCTCCACTTT. It yields the protein CAIRRGGISSYNSPLHF.

This rearrangement joins TRBV29-1 to TRBJ2-3; 10 nucleotides line up with TRBD1. CDR3 length equals 14 residues. Germline loops: CDR1 SQVTM, CDR2 ANQGSEA. J lost 2 bases, V lost 3 bases, and 2 bases had no gene match. The CDR3 DNA follows: TGCAGCGTTGACGACAGGGGGCTCACAGATACGCAGTATTTT. Amino acids: CSVDDRGLTDTQYF.